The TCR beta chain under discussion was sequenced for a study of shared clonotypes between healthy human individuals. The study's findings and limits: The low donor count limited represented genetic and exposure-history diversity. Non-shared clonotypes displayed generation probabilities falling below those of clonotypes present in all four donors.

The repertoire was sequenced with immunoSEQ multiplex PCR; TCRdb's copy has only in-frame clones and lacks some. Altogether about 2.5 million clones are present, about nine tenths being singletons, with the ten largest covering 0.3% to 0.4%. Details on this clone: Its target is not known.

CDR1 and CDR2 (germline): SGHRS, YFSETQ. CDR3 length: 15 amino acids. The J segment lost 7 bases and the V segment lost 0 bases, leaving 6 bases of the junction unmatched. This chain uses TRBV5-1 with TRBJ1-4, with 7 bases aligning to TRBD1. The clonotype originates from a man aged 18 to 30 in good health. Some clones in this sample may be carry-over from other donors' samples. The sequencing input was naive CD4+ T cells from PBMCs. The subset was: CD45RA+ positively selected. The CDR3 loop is CASSLGTGPLEKLFF. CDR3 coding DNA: TGCGCCAGCAGCTTGGGGACAGGCCCCCTTGAAAAACTGTTTTTT.